This passage covers 23 T cell receptor beta chains from one sample sequenced in a study of beta chain features in type 1 diabetes. Since all of the isolated RNA was reverse transcribed, expressed TCRB transcripts were what got sequenced. Sequencing used immunoSEQ multiplex PCR; TCRdb keeps in-frame clones, though not all of them. The sample yields some 370,000 clones, 8.5% to 10% seen once. The antigens for these receptors are not known. Findings and caveats of the study: Among patients with Type 1 diabetes, TCRB CDR3s were moderately but significantly shorter in every one of the four CD4+ subsets.

Material for sequencing was central memory CD4+ T cells from blood. The receptor source for this set is a young man with type 1 diabetes.

CDR3 loop: CASSLSEGPNQPQHF. In DNA, the CDR3 is TGTGCCAGCAGTTTGTCTGAAGGGCCCAATCAGCCCCAGCATTTT. The gene calls are TRBV27 and TRBJ1-5; no clear D. V lost 3 bases and J lost 3, with 12 bases in between. The CDR3 has 15 amino acids. Germline CDR1 MNHEY, CDR2 SMNVEV (reference sequence).

The rearrangement links TRBV20-1 to TRBJ2-7; D unclear. The CDR3 extends over 10 amino acids. V was clipped by 5 bases and J by 9 bases, with 11 bases between them. Germline CDR1 and CDR2: DFQATT and SNEGSKA (reference sequence). CDR3 DNA: TGCAGTGCTGCAGAGGTGTCGCAGTACTTC. As protein: CSAAEVSQYF.

J is TRBJ2-3 and V is TRBV7-2, with D maybe TRBD2 (5 bases). The CDR3 has 12 residues. V was clipped by 4 bases and J by 7 bases, with 9 bases between them. Germline loops: CDR1 SGHTA, CDR2 FQGNSA. The CDR3 spells CASSSYGNTQYF. Written as DNA, the CDR3 is TGTGCCAGCAGCTCCTACGGGAATACGCAGTATTTT.

The chain combines TRBV30 with TRBJ1-5, with TRBD1 matching 9 bases. CDR3 length: 15 residues. Germline lookup yields CDR1 GTSNPN and CDR2 SVGIG (reference sequence). V lost 1 base, J lost 11 bases, and 12 bases stayed unmatched. The CDR3 bases are TGTGCCTGGAGTGCCGGGGACAGGGTTGATTCGGCCCAGCATTTT. Its translation: CAWSAGDRVDSAQHF.

This clone came up a few times. This chain connects TRBV5-1 to TRBJ1-4; D not resolved. Germline V gives CDR1 SGHRS, CDR2 YFSETQ. V lost 2 bases, J lost 3 bases, and 8 bases lay in between. The CDR3 loop spans 14 amino acids. CDR3 amino acids: CASSFSQANEKLFF. DNA of the CDR3: TGCGCCAGCAGCTTTAGCCAGGCTAATGAAAAACTGTTTTTT.

The rearrangement joins TRBV5-6 to TRBJ2-7, with 10 bases fitting TRBD1. The CDR3 length is 13 residues. Trimming at V came to 5 bases and at J to 5 bases, leaving 4 bases not matched to a gene. CDR1 and CDR2 from the germline V gene are SGHDT and YYEEEE. CDR3 nucleotide sequence: TGTGCCAGCAGGAGGACAGGGGGTAACGAGCAGTACTTC. This encodes CASRRTGGNEQYF.

This clone was recorded a few times. CDR3 amino acids: CASSLGQGASEAFF. The DNA for the CDR3 is TGTGCCAGCAGCTTAGGGCAGGGGGCCTCTGAAGCTTTCTTT. This chain links TRBV7-2 with TRBJ1-1; 8 bases are a match to TRBD1. Trimming at V came to 1 base and at J to 6 bases, leaving 4 bases not matched to a gene. This CDR3 is built from 14 residues. Germline V lookup: CDR1 SGHTA, CDR2 FQGNSA.

This clone was counted a few times. This sequence joins TRBV28 and TRBJ2-3; 8 bases fit TRBD2. CDR1 MDHEN and CDR2 SYDVKM come from the germline V gene. V lost 4 bases and J lost 1; bases outside the gene matches: 10. The CDR3 has 17 residues. The CDR3 is CASSSPLGAGGTDTQYF. DNA of the CDR3: TGTGCCAGCAGTTCCCCCTTAGGAGCGGGAGGCACAGATACGCAGTATTTT.

This clone was observed a handful of times. The V gene is TRBV5-4, the J gene TRBJ2-7, with D unresolved. Germline lookup yields CDR1 SGHNT and CDR2 YYREEE (reference sequence). CDR3 size: 13 residues. V gave up 2 bases and J gave up 13 bases, with 19 bases separating them. The CDR3 nucleotides are TGTGCCAGCAGCTTAGAGGAACGAACTTACTTATACTTC. This gives the protein CASSLEERTYLYF.

This clone was counted a few times. This chain connects TRBV7-2 to TRBJ2-3; TRBD1 is a possible D gene (6 bases). Germline V gene lookup returns CDR1 SGHTA and CDR2 FQGNSA. This CDR3 comprises 13 residues. V was clipped by 3 bases and J by 2 bases, with 6 bases between them. CDR3 coding DNA: TGTGCCAGCAGCTTGGGGGCCACAGATACGCAGTATTTT. Its translation: CASSLGATDTQYF.

The V call is TRBV11-2, the J call TRBJ2-1; D perhaps matches TRBD2 (6 bases). The length of the CDR3 is 12 residues. The germline V gene has CDR1 SGHAT and CDR2 FQNNGV. Trimming took 5 bases from V and 14 from J, leaving 16 bases between them. CDR3 DNA: TGTGCCAGCAGCAAAATCGGGGGAGAAGAGTTCTTC. Residues: CASSKIGGEEFF.

The rearrangement uses TRBV7-3 and TRBJ2-7, with TRBD2 identical over 11 bases. After removal of 5 bases from V and 6 bases from J, the junction contained 6 bases not matched to a gene. This CDR3 region has 14 residues. CDR1 SGHTA and CDR2 FQGTGA come from the germline V gene. Here the CDR3 DNA reads TGTGCCAGCAGCCCAAGTGGGACTAGCGGCGAGCAGTACTTC. Encoded protein: CASSPSGTSGEQYF.

This clone was detected only a few times. The rearrangement uses TRBV7-2 and TRBJ2-1; 12 bases map to TRBD2. CDR1 and CDR2 (germline): SGHTA, FQGNSA. V lost 6 bases and J lost 6; bases outside the gene matches: 6. This CDR3 comprises 15 residues. Here the CDR3 reads CASRGLAGGPNEQFF. In DNA, the CDR3 is TGTGCCAGCAGAGGCCTAGCGGGAGGGCCCAATGAGCAGTTCTTC.

The sample holds a few counts of this clone. The rearrangement uses TRBV29-1 and TRBJ2-3, with TRBD1 matching 10 bases. Germline-derived CDR1 and CDR2 are SQVTM and ANQGSEA. The V gene end was trimmed by 5 bases and the J gene end by 1 base; junction bases not matched to a gene: 12. The CDR3 totals 17 residues. The CDR3 here is CSVRGGTGTGGTDTQYF. As DNA, the CDR3 is TGCAGCGTTAGAGGGGGGACCGGGACAGGGGGCACAGATACGCAGTATTTT.

Only a few counts were recorded for this clone. Other DNA sequences in this sample translate to the same CDR3. The chain recombines TRBV6-5 with TRBJ1-1; the match to TRBD1 covers 9 bases. Trimming at V came to 6 bases and at J to 0 bases, leaving 2 bases not matched to a gene. CDR1 is MNHEY, CDR2 SVGAGI, per germline. The CDR3 length is 14 residues. CDR3 region: CASSGQGLNTEAFF. The CDR3 DNA reads as TGTGCCAGCAGCGGACAGGGGTTGAACACTGAAGCTTTCTTT.

The chain combines TRBV7-9 with TRBJ1-1; 8 nucleotides agree with TRBD1. Trimming took 5 bases from V and 0 from J; bases not matched to a gene: 5. The CDR3 is 15 amino acids. Germline-derived CDR1 and CDR2 are SEHNR and FQNEAQ (reference sequence). The CDR3 DNA sequence: TGTGCCAGCAGCCTGAAGGACAGGGTGAACACTGAAGCTTTCTTT. Translated: CASSLKDRVNTEAFF.

This clone was counted only a few times. V gene TRBV27 combines with J gene TRBJ2-3; D gene unclear. The CDR3 is made up of 16 amino acids. The ends were cut back, 6 bases at V and 0 bases at J, with 16 bases in the middle. Germline CDR1 is MNHEY and CDR2 is SMNVEV (reference sequence). In DNA, the CDR3 is TGTGCCAGCAGGGCGGTTCTTAACCCTAGCACAGATACGCAGTATTTT. Its protein is CASRAVLNPSTDTQYF.

This clone was seen repeatedly, ten times or more. This rearrangement joins TRBV18 to TRBJ2-7; D uncertain. This CDR3 contains 14 residues. Germline V gene sequence: CDR1 KGHSH, CDR2 LQKENI. V was pared by 0 bases and J by 4 bases, with 10 bases between. Here the CDR3 DNA reads TGTGCCAGCTCACCACCGATCAATCGGTACGAGCAGTACTTC. This encodes CASSPPINRYEQYF.

This clone came up a few times. The chain uses TRBV9 and TRBJ2-5, with D possibly being TRBD1 (6 bases). The CDR3 is 13 residues long. V lost 5 bases, J lost 5 bases, and 13 bases lay in between. Germline V CDR1 and CDR2: SGDLS, YYNGEE. In DNA, the CDR3 is TGTGCCAGCAGTCCAGGGGCTTTGGAGACCCAGTACTTC. Translated, it gives CASSPGALETQYF.

This clone was observed a few times. The CDR3 region has the DNA TGTGCCAGCCCCGGGACCTCCGGCGGGAACACTGAAGCTTTCTTT. It codes for CASPGTSGGNTEAFF. J is TRBJ1-1 and V is TRBV2, with D possibly matching TRBD1 (5 bases). The CDR3 spans 15 residues. Germline values: CDR1 SNHLY, CDR2 FYNNEI. The germline V and J ends were trimmed by 8 bases and 1 base, with 17 bases remaining between them.

In this sample, this clone turned up a few times. The chain employs TRBV5-1 and TRBJ2-5; 11 bases map to TRBD2. The V and J ends lost 4 bases and 3 bases, in that order; junction bases with no gene match: 8. The V gene's germline CDR1 is SGHRS and CDR2 YFSETQ. The CDR3 spans 16 residues. The CDR3 DNA follows: TGCGCCAGCAGCGGAGGGGGGACTAGCGGTAAAGAGACCCAGTACTTC. Translated: CASSGGGTSGKETQYF.

The table lists this clone with a few counts. The V call is TRBV4-2, the J call TRBJ2-5; 10 bases map to TRBD2. V shed 3 bases, J shed 0 bases, and the junction held 1 base outside the gene matches. This CDR3 spans 15 amino acids. Germline-derived CDR1 and CDR2 are LGHNA and YNFKEQ. CDR3 nucleotide sequence: TGTGCCAGCAGCCAGGGACTAGCGAACCAAGAGACCCAGTACTTC. Its protein product is CASSQGLANQETQYF.

This sequence joins TRBV30 and TRBJ2-7; 13 bases are a match to TRBD2. The germline gives CDR1 GTSNPN, CDR2 SVGIG (reference sequence). This CDR3 contains 14 residues. J lost 6 bases, V lost 4 bases, and 6 bases had no gene match. The CDR3 loop reads CAWTIGLAGVEQYF. In DNA, the CDR3 is TGTGCCTGGACTATAGGACTAGCGGGAGTCGAGCAGTACTTC.